Here is one T cell receptor (beta chain) with its context. The record originates from a study of blood T cell repertoires in COVID-19. As for the study in general: T cells, B-cell-depleted T cells, or PBMCs provided the cDNA or gDNA that served as material.

V was clipped by 6 bases and J by 8 bases; unmatched bases: 12. The CDR3 is 15 amino acids. Germline CDR1 MNHNY, CDR2 SVGAGI (reference sequence). Per the original methods: How many nucleated cells were present was estimated from reference gene primer amplification. The data were produced by immunoSEQ multiplex PCR, yet TCRdb's version contains in-frame clones alone and is incomplete. The V and J calls and clone size were taken over from that table, and D and trimming were inferred from the DNA. The sample holds 280,000 or so clones, roughly 85% seen once. Those who participated ranged in age from roughly 18 to 90 years and resided in 24 US areas. Cohort allocation depended upon clinical history that participants reported.

This TCR came from a woman aged 40 to 50 who had recovered from COVID-19. The chain is built from TRBV6-6 and TRBJ1-4, with 7 bases that match TRBD1. Sequencing was performed on PBMCs or T cells enriched from blood (not recorded which). The CDR3 DNA is TGTGCCAGCAGAAATCCGGGACAGACAAAGGAAAAACTGTTTTTT. Its protein is CASRNPGQTKEKLFF.